This TCR beta chain was recorded in a study of T cell repertoires in cytomegalovirus infection. Study-level information: Public TCR beta signatures indicated both CMV infection and matching HLA type.

Between the trimmed V and J ends, which lost 0 bases and 4 bases, there was a span of 7 bases. CDR3 size: 14 residues. The germline gives CDR1 LGHNA, CDR2 YSLEER. MiXCR, applied by TCRdb to the reads, yields one record per CDR3 protein. Among roughly 280,000 distinct CDR3 sequences listed, approximately 22% were seen once. This clonotype was seen a few times. Antigen unknown. The chain carries TRBV4-3 and TRBJ2-1; unclear D gene. The sample here was cultured PBMCs, taken from culture after CMV antigen stimulation. This receptor was obtained from a human donor in good health (CMV status not recorded). Some clones in this sample may be carry-over from other donors' samples. DNA of the CDR3: TGCGCCAGCAGCCAAGAACCGGGTTACAATGAGCAGTTCTTC. This translates into CASSQEPGYNEQFF.